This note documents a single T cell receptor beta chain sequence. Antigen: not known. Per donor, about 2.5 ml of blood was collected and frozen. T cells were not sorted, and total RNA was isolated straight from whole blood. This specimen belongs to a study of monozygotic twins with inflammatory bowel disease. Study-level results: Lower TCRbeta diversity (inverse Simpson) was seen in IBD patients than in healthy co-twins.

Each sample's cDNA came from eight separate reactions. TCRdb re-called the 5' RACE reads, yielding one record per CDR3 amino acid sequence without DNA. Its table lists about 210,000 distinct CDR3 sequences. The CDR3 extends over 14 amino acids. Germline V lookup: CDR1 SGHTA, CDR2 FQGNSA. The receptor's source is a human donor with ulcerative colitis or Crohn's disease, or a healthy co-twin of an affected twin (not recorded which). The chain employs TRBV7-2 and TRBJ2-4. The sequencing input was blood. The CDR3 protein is CASRWEGAKNIQYF.